This passage covers 8 T cell receptor beta chains from one sample sequenced in a study of T cells after yellow fever vaccination. TCRdb reprocessed the 5' RACE reads via MiXCR and lists one record per CDR3 protein. The sample has around 310,000 distinct CDR3 sequences, 4% seen once. The material sequenced was PBMCs, taken 5 days after the yellow fever booster vaccination. These receptors were taken from a man aged 18-30 years who received the YFV17D yellow fever vaccine.

Only a few counts were recorded for this clonotype. This sequence joins TRBV18 and TRBJ2-3; D is undetermined. V dropped 4 bases and J dropped 0 bases, with 8 bases sitting between them. The germline V gene has CDR1 KGHSH and CDR2 LQKENI. The CDR3 has 14 amino acids. CDR3 DNA sequence: TGTGCCAGCTCACTGACTGAGAGCACAGATACGCAGTATTTT. Encoded protein: CASSLTESTDTQYF. The variable domain in full, with the rest retrieved from reference TRBV18 and TRBJ2-3, is NAGVMQNPRHLVRRRGQEARLRCSPMKGHSHVYWYRQLPEEGLKFMVYLQKENIIDESGMPKERFSAEFPKEGPSILRIQQVVRGDSAAYFCASSLTESTDTQYFGPGTRLTVL.

This clonotype has ten or more counts. The rearrangement uses TRBV25-1 and TRBJ1-2; no firm D call. Between the trimmed V and J ends, which lost 8 bases and 4 bases, there was a span of 11 bases. The CDR3 covers 12 residues. Germline-derived CDR1 and CDR2 are MGHDK and SYGVNS. CDR3: CASGKGAYGYTF. CDR3 nucleotide sequence: TGTGCCAGCGGAAAGGGAGCCTATGGCTACACCTTC.

This clonotype has a count of ten or more. This chain connects TRBV4-3 to TRBJ1-1, with D maybe TRBD1 (5 bases). Germline V lookup: CDR1 LGHNA, CDR2 YSLEER. CDR3 size: 18 residues. V was shortened by 0 bases and J by 3 bases, with 20 bases between the two germline ends. CDR3 in amino acids: CASSQDLWKGTRDTEAFF. DNA for the CDR3: TGCGCCAGCAGCCAAGATCTGTGGAAGGGGACTAGGGACACTGAAGCTTTCTTT.

This clonotype was recorded many times. The chain employs TRBV6-4 and TRBJ2-7, with 10 bases aligning to TRBD2. The J segment lost 5 bases and the V segment lost 0 bases, leaving 13 bases of the junction unmatched. Germline values: CDR1 MRHNA, CDR2 SNTAGT. This CDR3 comprises 18 residues. CDR3 in amino acids: CASSDSTASGGLKHEQYV. The CDR3 DNA sequence: TGTGCCAGCAGTGACTCGACGGCTAGCGGGGGCCTTAAGCACGAGCAGTACGTC.

The chain is built from TRBV4-2 and TRBJ1-3; 7 nucleotides align to TRBD1. This CDR3 region has 17 residues. The J segment lost 16 bases and the V segment lost 3 bases, leaving 24 bases of the junction unmatched. Germline CDR1 is LGHNA and CDR2 is YNFKEQ. The DNA for the CDR3 is TGTGCCAGCAGCCAGGCCCGGACAGGTTTGGCTGGAAACACCCTCTATTTT. Its protein is CASSQARTGLAGNTLYF.

In this sample, this clonotype turned up many times. The chain recombines TRBV12-2 with TRBJ2-4; no check of the table's D call, TRBD2, against the DNA was made. TRBV12-2 is reported as a pseudogene. The CDR3 is 13 amino acids. Here the CDR3 reads CASRLAMVDGRDF. The CDR3 DNA reads as TGTGCAAGTCGCTTAGCGATGGTCGACGGGCGGGACTTC.

The sample holds many counts of this clonotype. This chain links TRBV7-2 with TRBJ1-2; TRBD1 agrees at 8 bases. With V trimmed by 5 bases and J by 6 bases, 2 bases remained unmatched. CDR1 and CDR2 from the germline V gene are SGHTA and FQGNSA. CDR3 length equals 12 residues. Here the CDR3 reads CASSATGDGYTF. The CDR3 nucleotides are TGTGCCAGCAGCGCGACAGGGGATGGCTACACCTTC.

This clonotype was seen ten or more times. The rearrangement uses TRBV6-5 and TRBJ2-5, with D perhaps assigned TRBD1 or TRBD2 (6 bases each). V lost 7 bases and J lost 1, with 13 bases in between. Germline-derived CDR1 and CDR2 are MNHEY and SVGAGI. This CDR3 has 14 amino acids. CDR3: CASKGGVSQETQYF. The CDR3 DNA is TGTGCCAGCAAGGGGGGCGTCAGCCAAGAGACCCAGTACTTC.